These 26 T cell receptor beta chains came from one sample sequenced in a study of CD8 T cells in Susac syndrome. The RNA, roughly 0.5 to 1 ug, was put through reverse transcription using random hexamers. TCRdb independently ran MiXCR on the immunoSEQ multiplex PCR reads; one entry per CDR3 protein. The sample includes 170,000 or so distinct CDR3 sequences, 90% to 95% of them seen just once. What was sequenced was CD4+ T cells from PBMCs. Every receptor here comes from a human donor with multiple sclerosis.

This clonotype was detected a few times. The chain joins TRBV7-2 to TRBJ2-7; TRBD2 might be the D (6 bases). From germline, CDR1 is SGHTA and CDR2 FQGNSA. V was cut by 5 bases and J by 4 bases, with 18 bases left in between. The CDR3 sequence is 15 residues long. The CDR3 DNA follows: TGTGCCAGCAGCCCCGGGGGTCAGGGCGCATACGAGCAGTACTTC. As protein: CASSPGGQGAYEQYF.

The gene calls are TRBV27 and TRBJ2-7; the match to TRBD1 covers 9 bases. The germline gives CDR1 MNHEY, CDR2 SMNVEV (reference sequence). There are 14 residues in the CDR3. The trim removed 6 bases at V and 7 bases at J, leaving 10 bases unmatched. This CDR3 reads CASRYNWGTGEQYF. Here the CDR3 DNA reads TGTGCCAGCAGGTACAACTGGGGGACAGGGGAGCAGTACTTC.

V is TRBV27 and J is TRBJ1-2; 7 nucleotides agree with TRBD1. The CDR3 runs to 15 residues. Germline V gene lookup returns CDR1 MNHEY and CDR2 SMNVEV (reference sequence). Trimming took 3 bases from V and 5 from J; bases not matched to a gene: 9. The CDR3 DNA follows: TGTGCCAGCAGTTTGACAGGGAGCCATTGGTATGGCTACACCTTC. The encoded protein is CASSLTGSHWYGYTF.

This chain uses TRBV15 with TRBJ2-7; the match to TRBD2 covers 12 bases. Losses at the gene ends were 3 bases for V and 3 bases for J; bases not matched to a gene: 15. The CDR3 loop spans 19 amino acids. Germline V lookup: CDR1 LNHNV, CDR2 YYDKDF (reference sequence). CDR3 coding DNA: TGTGCCACCAGCAGGGACCGCCGACGGACTAGCGGGGAATACTACGAGCAGTACTTC. Translated, it gives CATSRDRRRTSGEYYEQYF.

This chain connects TRBV15 to TRBJ1-1, with 7 bases identical to TRBD1. Germline V gene data show CDR1 as LNHNV and CDR2 as YYDKDF (reference sequence). The V segment lost 3 bases and the J segment 5 bases; nucleotides outside the gene matches: 9. The CDR3 contains 15 residues. CDR3 amino acids: CATSSDRALWTEAFF. The DNA of the CDR3 is TGTGCCACCAGCAGTGACAGGGCGCTTTGGACTGAAGCTTTCTTT. Together with reference TRBV15 and TRBJ1-1, the CDR3 gives the full variable domain: DAMVIQNPRYQVTQFGKPVTLSCSQTLNHNVMYWYQQKSSQAPKLLFHYYDKDFNNEADTPDNFQSRRPNTSFCFLDIRSPGLGDTAMYLCATSSDRALWTEAFFGQGTRLTVV.

V usage is TRBV18 and J usage is TRBJ2-2; D remains ambiguous. This CDR3 comprises 18 residues. Germline loops: CDR1 KGHSH, CDR2 LQKENI. V lost 2 bases, J lost 0 bases, and 16 bases lay in between. The chain's CDR3 is CASSPNSLVYSNTGELFF. CDR3 nucleotide sequence: TGTGCCAGCTCACCAAACAGCCTGGTATATTCGAACACCGGGGAGCTGTTTTTT.

The rearrangement uses TRBV7-3 and TRBJ2-5; D is uncertain. The V gene's germline CDR1 is SGHTA and CDR2 FQGTGA. V gave up 3 bases and J gave up 0 bases, with 14 bases separating them. The CDR3 loop spans 16 amino acids. The CDR3 bases are TGTGCCAGCAGCTTTACTGGTCCGGCAGACCAAGAGACCCAGTACTTC. This translates into CASSFTGPADQETQYF.

The chain combines TRBV18 with TRBJ2-2; 10 positions match TRBD2. Germline CDR1 KGHSH, CDR2 LQKENI. With 3 bases clipped from V and 2 bases from J, the junction kept 6 bases outside the gene matches. This CDR3 region has 17 residues. The CDR3 bases are TGTGCCAGCTCACCGCAAACTAGCGGGACTAACACCGGGGAGCTGTTTTTT. Translation: CASSPQTSGTNTGELFF.

The CDR3 coding sequence is TGCGCCAGCAGCTTGGGGGTGATAGGCACAGATACGCAGTATTTT. Residues: CASSLGVIGTDTQYF. The gene calls are TRBV5-1 and TRBJ2-3; D uncertain. In germline, CDR1 is SGHRS, CDR2 YFSETQ. The CDR3 has 15 residues. Trimming removed 0 bases from V and 1 base from J, with 9 bases in between.

This clonotype was recorded once. This chain uses TRBV12-3 or TRBV12-4 with TRBJ1-5; D perhaps matches TRBD1 (5 bases). V lost 6 bases and J 6 bases, leaving 12 bases between the germline ends. The CDR3 length is 13 residues. The CDR3 DNA reads as TGTGCCAGCAGATACAAGGGGCTTCAGCCCCAGCATTTT. Amino acid sequence: CASRYKGLQPQHF.

This clonotype has a single count. V gene TRBV24-1 combines with J gene TRBJ2-1, with TRBD1 matching over 9 bases. V shed 3 bases, J shed 8 bases, and the junction held 7 bases outside the gene matches. Germline-derived CDR1 and CDR2 are KGHDR and SFDVKD. This CDR3 comprises 15 residues. CDR3 in DNA: TGTGCCACCAGTGATAGGGGACAGGGTAGAGATGAGCAGTTCTTC. Residues: CATSDRGQGRDEQFF.

The genes are TRBV20-1 and TRBJ2-7, with no clear D. The CDR3 contains 13 residues. CDR1 is DFQATT and CDR2 is SNEGSKA in the germline V gene (reference sequence). The V end lost 0 bases, the J end lost 2 bases, and 8 bases lay between the germline ends. CDR3 coding DNA: TGCAGTGCTAGAGATTCGGCAACCTACGAGCAGTACTTC. Its protein product is CSARDSATYEQYF.

V usage is TRBV6-5 and J usage is TRBJ1-5; the D gene is possibly TRBD1 (6 bases). The CDR3 length is 15 residues. V lost 5 bases, J lost 4 bases, and 15 bases lay in between. CDR1 and CDR2 (germline): MNHEY, SVGAGI. The CDR3 coding sequence is TGTGCCAGCAGTCCGAGAACAGGGTTTAATCAGCCCCAGCATTTT. Its protein product is CASSPRTGFNQPQHF.

This clonotype came up once. J is TRBJ1-4 and V is TRBV28; D is ambiguous. The CDR3 totals 13 residues. CDR1 and CDR2 (germline): MDHEN, SYDVKM. V lost 11 bases and J 6 bases, leaving 16 bases between the germline ends. The CDR3 reads CAANSGLDEKLFF. CDR3 sequence (DNA): TGTGCCGCCAACTCAGGCTTGGATGAAAAACTGTTTTTT.

J is TRBJ2-5 and V is TRBV27; D gene ambiguous. There are 11 residues in the CDR3. Deletions cut 8 bases from V and 0 bases from J, with 4 bases between. In germline, CDR1 is MNHEY, CDR2 SMNVEV (reference sequence). The DNA of the CDR3 is TGTGCCAGCGGACACCAAGAGACCCAGTACTTC. It yields the protein CASGHQETQYF.

This chain connects TRBV23-1 to TRBJ2-7; 9 bases are a match to TRBD1. TRBV23-1 is recorded as an ORF, its role being uncertain. The CDR3 totals 19 residues. V was pared by 3 bases and J by 5 bases, with 20 bases of the junction left unmatched. Written as DNA, the CDR3 is TGCGCCAGCAGTCATCTAAGGACAGGGGAAGGGTTCCCGGGGGACGAGCAGTACTTC. Protein product: CASSHLRTGEGFPGDEQYF.

This chain uses TRBV7-2 with TRBJ2-6, with D possibly being TRBD2 (5 bases). In germline, CDR1 is SGHTA, CDR2 FQGNSA. V shed 4 bases and J shed 2 bases, with 9 bases lying between them. There are 15 residues in the CDR3. In DNA, the CDR3 is TGTGCCAGCAGCTGGGAGCGTACTGGGGCCAACGTCCTGACTTTC. Translating it yields CASSWERTGANVLTF.

The chain carries TRBV3-1 and TRBJ1-2, with 8 nucleotides matching TRBD1. The V segment lost 4 bases and the J segment 3 bases; nucleotides outside the gene matches: 13. The CDR3 spans 17 residues. CDR1 is LGHDT and CDR2 is YNNKEL in the germline V gene (reference sequence). The CDR3 nucleotides are TGTGCCAGCAGCCCGAGAGGGCAGGGGGCCACTGACTATGGCTACACCTTC. Residues: CASSPRGQGATDYGYTF.

The chain couples TRBV20-1 to TRBJ2-3; D unresolved. This CDR3 is built from 12 residues. Germline V CDR1 and CDR2: DFQATT, SNEGSKA (reference sequence). CDR3 sequence: CSAFVSTDTQYF. The CDR3 DNA sequence: TGCAGCGCCTTCGTTAGCACAGATACGCAGTATTTT.

The J gene is TRBJ2-3, the V gene TRBV6-2 or TRBV6-3, with unresolved D. Germline V gives CDR1 MNHEY, CDR2 SVGEGT. The CDR3 spans 14 residues. Between the trimmed V and J ends, which lost 2 bases and 0 bases, there was a span of 6 bases. CDR3 nucleotides: TGTGCCAGCAGTTACGTTAGGAGCACAGATACGCAGTATTTT. This gives the protein CASSYVRSTDTQYF.

The chain joins TRBV18 to TRBJ1-2, with TRBD1 matching over 8 bases. The V and J ends lost 6 bases and 5 bases, in that order; junction bases with no gene match: 5. CDR3 size: 13 residues. Germline values: CDR1 KGHSH, CDR2 LQKENI. The CDR3 loop reads CASSADREYGYTF. CDR3 sequence (DNA): TGTGCCAGCTCCGCGGACAGGGAATATGGCTACACCTTC.

V and J are TRBV20-1 and TRBJ2-5; D might be TRBD1 (6 bases). Trimming shortened V by 6 bases and J by 4 bases, and 18 bases separated the two germline ends. The CDR3 sequence is 14 residues long. Germline assignment: CDR1 DFQATT and CDR2 SNEGSKA (reference sequence). CDR3 in DNA: TGCAGTGCCGGGGACATCCAAGGGGCAGAGACCCAGTACTTC. Its translation: CSAGDIQGAETQYF.

The rearrangement links TRBV10-1 to TRBJ2-7; D ambiguous. The CDR3 is made up of 13 amino acids. Germline-derived CDR1 and CDR2 are WNHNN and SYGVQD (reference sequence). V lost 0 bases and J 10 bases, leaving 13 bases between the germline ends. The CDR3: CASSESQAGPQYF. For the CDR3, the DNA is TGCGCCAGCAGTGAGTCGCAGGCAGGACCTCAGTACTTC.

The chain couples TRBV9 to TRBJ1-1; no reliable D call. The V end was cut by 4 bases, the J end by 7 bases, with 11 bases between. Germline V gene sequence: CDR1 SGDLS, CDR2 YYNGEE. The length of the CDR3 is 12 residues. The CDR3 sequence: CASSPQDGEAFF. CDR3 bases: TGTGCCAGCAGCCCCCAAGACGGTGAAGCTTTCTTT.

This chain uses TRBV24-1 with TRBJ2-1; D is tentatively TRBD1 or TRBD2 (5 bases each). CDR3 length: 13 amino acids. From germline, CDR1 is KGHDR and CDR2 SFDVKD. Trimming removed 8 bases from V and 8 bases from J, with 15 bases in between. CDR3 nucleotides: TGTGCCACCACTAGGGACGGAATTGATGAGCAGTTCTTC. It yields the protein CATTRDGIDEQFF.

This chain uses TRBV7-9 with TRBJ2-4; 7 bases are shared with TRBD1. Germline V gene lookup returns CDR1 SEHNR and CDR2 FQNEAQ (reference sequence). CDR3 length: 14 residues. The junction had 9 bases not matched to a gene; V was cut back by 5 bases and J by 8 bases. For the CDR3, the DNA is TGTGCCAGCAGCCGGACAGGTCGTGGGGACATTCAGTACTTC. Encoded protein: CASSRTGRGDIQYF.